This is a list of T cell receptor beta chains from one sample in a study of OX40 agonist ivuxolimab in advanced cancers. Clones were read by immunoSEQ multiplex PCR, and TCRdb kept only the in-frame ones, dropping some. This sample carries 45,000 to 55,000 clones, about 90% of them seen once, and the ten largest clones take approximately 3.5%. The source was CD4+ or CD8+ T cells sorted from blood, collected in a trial of the OX40 agonist ivuxolimab. All receptors come from an adult with an advanced solid tumor such as melanoma, head and neck, liver or kidney cancer. Each CDR3 is given with its conserved first and last residue. Each record gives: D gene, CDR3 length, V gene, clone size, J gene, CDR3 protein, CDR3 DNA. A D gene is named only where the DNA matches it firmly. Clone size is given for some rows only: seen once, a few or many times, or a class if the clone is expanded.

d_gene: TRBD1; len: 17; v_gene: TRBV5-1; abundance: NA; j_gene: TRBJ2-2; CDR3aa: CASSLADRISNTGELFF; CDR3nt: TGCGCCAGCAGCTTGGCGGACAGGATATCGAACACCGGGGAGCTGTTTTTT
d_gene: NA; len: 14; v_gene: TRBV6-5; abundance: NA; j_gene: TRBJ2-1; CDR3aa: CASSYSIMRNEQFF; CDR3nt: TGTGCCAGCAGTTACTCGATAATGAGGAATGAGCAGTTCTTC
d_gene: NA; len: 16; v_gene: TRBV27; abundance: NA; j_gene: TRBJ2-1; CDR3aa: CASSLSAVSSYNEQFF; CDR3nt: TGTGCCAGCAGTTTATCAGCGGTAAGCTCCTACAATGAGCAGTTCTTC
d_gene: TRBD2; len: 16; v_gene: TRBV10-3; abundance: NA; j_gene: TRBJ2-3; CDR3aa: CAISEWLAGGTDTQYF; CDR3nt: TGTGCCATCAGTGAGTGGCTAGCGGGGGGAACAGATACGCAGTATTTT
d_gene: TRBD2; len: 16; v_gene: TRBV28; abundance: NA; j_gene: TRBJ2-1; CDR3aa: CASRSRLAGGNNEQFF; CDR3nt: TGTGCCAGCAGGTCTCGATTAGCGGGAGGGAACAATGAGCAGTTCTTC
d_gene: NA; len: 15; v_gene: TRBV28; abundance: NA; j_gene: TRBJ2-1; CDR3aa: CASSPIPMRIDEQFF; CDR3nt: TGTGCCAGCAGCCCTATACCGATGAGGATCGATGAGCAGTTCTTC
d_gene: TRBD2; len: 17; v_gene: TRBV4-3; abundance: NA; j_gene: TRBJ2-7; CDR3aa: CASTGLAGSGTSYEQYF; CDR3nt: TGCGCCAGCACGGGACTAGCGGGCTCCGGAACGTCCTACGAGCAGTACTTC
d_gene: NA; len: 14; v_gene: TRBV7-2; abundance: few; j_gene: TRBJ1-4; CDR3aa: CASSLAGTNEKLFF; CDR3nt: TGTGCCAGCAGCTTAGCGGGGACTAATGAAAAACTGTTTTTT
d_gene: TRBD2; len: 15; v_gene: TRBV12-5; abundance: NA; j_gene: TRBJ2-3; CDR3aa: CASGLIGGAADTQYF; CDR3nt: TGTGCTAGTGGTTTGATCGGGGGGGCCGCAGATACGCAGTATTTT
d_gene: NA; len: 16; v_gene: TRBV19; abundance: NA; j_gene: TRBJ2-1; CDR3aa: CASTRRGGLEYNEQFF; CDR3nt: TGTGCCAGTACTCGGCGTGGCGGCCTAGAATACAATGAGCAGTTCTTC
d_gene: NA; len: 13; v_gene: TRBV10-3; abundance: few; j_gene: TRBJ1-2; CDR3aa: CAISEPGERGYTF; CDR3nt: TGTGCCATCAGTGAGCCAGGGGAGAGGGGCTACACCTTC